The 18 T cell receptor beta chains given below trace back to one sample, sequenced in a study of Ad26.COV2.S vaccination and SARS-CoV-2 variants. Method: immunoSEQ multiplex PCR; TCRdb's copy keeps in-frame clones and lacks some. The data contain 410,000 or so clones, 80% to 95% of them singletons. Treatment noted: around 19 received Ad26.COV2.S at low or high dose, single or two shots; five or six received placebo; per-sample allocation not given. The samples date from day 63 after the first vaccine or placebo injection. The sample here was peripheral blood, taken in a trial of Ad26.COV2.S vaccine versus placebo. The source of these receptors is a person between 18 and 60 years old who received the Ad26.COV2.S COVID-19 vaccine or a placebo.

The J gene is TRBJ1-2, the V gene TRBV6-4; D gene uncertain. Germline V gene lookup returns CDR1 MRHNA and CDR2 SNTAGT. The CDR3 runs to 15 residues. V was pared by 0 bases and J by 4 bases, with 12 bases between. The chain's CDR3 is CASSDSSRGIYGYTF. DNA for the CDR3: TGTGCCAGCAGTGACTCGAGTCGAGGGATCTATGGCTACACCTTC.

This chain links TRBV27 with TRBJ2-7; 7 nucleotides align to TRBD1. Losses at the gene ends were 5 bases for V and 3 bases for J; bases not matched to a gene: 4. The CDR3 length is 13 residues. Germline-derived CDR1 and CDR2 are MNHEY and SMNVEV (reference sequence). CDR3 DNA sequence: TGTGCCAGCAGTCAGGGGGTCGGCTACGAGCAGTACTTC. Translating it yields CASSQGVGYEQYF.

The CDR3 nucleotides read TGTGCCAGCAGCTTGGTTGGGACAGGGATTGAGCAGTTCTTC. Protein product: CASSLVGTGIEQFF. The gene calls are TRBV5-8 and TRBJ2-1, with 9 bases identical to TRBD1. Trimming removed 0 bases from V and 9 bases from J; junction bases left unmatched: 4. CDR3 length: 14 residues. Germline CDR1 is SGHTS and CDR2 is YDEGEE.

J is TRBJ1-2 and V is TRBV2; D gene unclear. CDR1 and CDR2 (germline): SNHLY, FYNNEI. The CDR3 covers 14 residues. Trimming took off 3 bases at V and 8 bases at J, with 16 bases between the two ends. In nucleotides, the CDR3 is TGTGCCAGCAGTGAGTCGTCTACGAGAGAAGGCTACACCTTC. It codes for CASSESSTREGYTF.

The J gene is TRBJ2-2, the V gene TRBV27; 7 bases match TRBD1. The CDR3 has 14 amino acids. Germline V gives CDR1 MNHEY, CDR2 SMNVEV (reference sequence). V lost 9 bases to trimming and J lost 7 bases; unmatched junction nucleotides: 11. CDR3 in amino acids: CASSTDRVHGELFF. The CDR3 region has the DNA TGTGCCAGTTCGACCGACAGGGTTCACGGGGAGCTGTTTTTT.

The CDR3 here is CASSPRGSTDTQYF. The CDR3 DNA reads TGTGCCAGCAGCCCCAGAGGGAGCACAGATACGCAGTATTTT. This chain uses TRBV3-1 (or the pseudogene TRBV3-2) with TRBJ2-3, with a weak D call TRBD2 (5 bases). This CDR3 comprises 14 residues. CDR1 and CDR2 from the germline V gene are LGHDT and YNNKEL (reference sequence). Trimming left V 4 bases short and J 0 bases short, with 8 bases between.

This chain links TRBV21-1 with TRBJ1-1. TRBV21-1 is deemed a pseudogene. This CDR3 has 16 residues. The CDR3 sequence is CASSKEEVRTNTEAFF. The CDR3, as DNA: TGTGCCAGCAGCAAAGAGGAGGTCAGGACAAACACTGAAGCTTTCTTT.

The chain couples TRBV5-4 to TRBJ2-7; TRBD1 matches at 8 bases. The CDR3 totals 15 residues. Germline loops: CDR1 SGHNT, CDR2 YYREEE (reference sequence). Trimming took 5 bases from V and 2 from J; bases not matched to a gene: 9. This CDR3 reads CASRGGTGDPYEQYF. As DNA, the CDR3 is TGTGCCAGCAGAGGGGGGACAGGCGATCCCTACGAGCAGTACTTC.

The chain links TRBV11-2 to TRBJ2-3; possibly TRBD1 or TRBD2 for D (6 bases each). V was pared by 7 bases and J by 3 bases, with 17 bases between. From germline, CDR1 is SGHAT and CDR2 FQNNGV. CDR3 length equals 15 residues. The CDR3 loop reads CASTQGGLATDTQYF. The CDR3, as DNA: TGTGCCAGCACCCAAGGGGGGCTAGCAACAGATACGCAGTATTTT.

The V and J genes are TRBV4-3 and TRBJ2-3, with 16 positions matching TRBD2. Germline CDR1 and CDR2: LGHNA and YSLEER. The CDR3 is 21 residues long. V lost 1 base to trimming and J lost 6 bases; unmatched junction nucleotides: 16. The CDR3 DNA reads TGCGCCAGCAGCCAAGGAATTCAGGGGGGACTAGCGGGAGGGCCGTTGGATACGCAGTATTTT. It translates to CASSQGIQGGLAGGPLDTQYF.

This chain uses TRBV18 with TRBJ2-3, with D possibly matching TRBD1 (5 bases). Trimming took 4 bases from V and 6 from J, leaving 17 bases between them. The length of the CDR3 is 15 residues. The germline V gene encodes CDR1 KGHSH and CDR2 LQKENI. CDR3 DNA: TGTGCCAGCTCACAAGTCGGGCAGGGTGTGGATACGCAGTATTTT. Amino acids: CASSQVGQGVDTQYF.

The chain's CDR3 is CASSRATSGLLGEQYF. The CDR3 nucleotides read TGTGCCAGCAGCCGGGCCACTAGCGGCCTTTTGGGCGAGCAGTACTTC. The chain has TRBV6-6 and TRBJ2-7; 8 bases fit TRBD2. The CDR3 contains 16 residues. Germline CDR1 is MNHNY and CDR2 is SVGAGI (reference sequence). Losses at the gene ends were 6 bases for V and 6 bases for J; bases not matched to a gene: 16.

The rearrangement uses TRBV9 and TRBJ2-7, with 10 nucleotides matching TRBD1. The CDR3 sequence is 17 residues long. The J segment lost 5 bases and the V segment lost 4 bases, leaving 15 bases of the junction unmatched. The germline V gene has CDR1 SGDLS and CDR2 YYNGEE. The CDR3 spells CASSPRPGTGVFDEQYF. The CDR3 DNA sequence: TGTGCCAGCAGCCCGAGGCCCGGGACAGGGGTTTTTGACGAGCAGTACTTC.

This clone was seen only a few times. This chain connects TRBV27 to TRBJ2-7, with 7 bases lining up with TRBD1. This CDR3 contains 13 residues. Germline V gene sequence: CDR1 MNHEY, CDR2 SMNVEV (reference sequence). Trimming at V came to 8 bases and at J to 0 bases, leaving 4 bases not matched to a gene. The CDR3 loop is CASGTASSYEQYF. The CDR3 DNA is TGTGCCAGCGGGACAGCGAGCTCCTACGAGCAGTACTTC.

The V gene is TRBV7-9, the J gene TRBJ1-1, with D possibly TRBD1 on 6 matching bases. The CDR3 is made up of 15 amino acids. Germline V gene data show CDR1 as SEHNR and CDR2 as FQNEAQ (reference sequence). Trimming left V 4 bases short and J 1 base short, with 13 bases between. The CDR3 is CASSSGDIRNTEAFF. The CDR3 bases are TGTGCCAGCAGCTCGGGGGACATCCGGAACACTGAAGCTTTCTTT.

The chain has TRBV19 and TRBJ2-3; maybe TRBD2 (6 bases). The V gene's germline CDR1 is LNHDA and CDR2 SQIVND (reference sequence). The CDR3 runs to 15 residues. V was pared by 3 bases and J by 1 base, with 11 bases between. CDR3 DNA: TGTGCCAGTAGTATTATCGGGAGAGGCACAGATACGCAGTATTTT. Protein: CASSIIGRGTDTQYF.

The V gene is TRBV2, the J gene TRBJ1-1; 9 nucleotides agree with TRBD1. Germline-derived CDR1 and CDR2 are SNHLY and FYNNEI. Trimming took 2 bases from V and 6 from J; bases not matched to a gene: 7. This CDR3 has 15 residues. CDR3 bases: TGTGCCAGCAGTGAACTGGGACAGGGTGGTTCTGAAGCTTTCTTT. Amino acid sequence: CASSELGQGGSEAFF.

J is TRBJ2-2 and V is TRBV9; a weak D match, TRBD2 (6 bases). The length of the CDR3 is 14 residues. V shed 0 bases and J shed 5 bases, with 8 bases lying between them. The V gene's germline CDR1 is SGDLS and CDR2 YYNGEE. CDR3 nucleotide sequence: TGTGCCAGCAGCGTAGGACTAGAAACCGGGGAGCTGTTTTTT. Translated: CASSVGLETGELFF.